This entry concerns a single T cell receptor (beta chain). This record belongs to a study of OX40 agonist ivuxolimab in advanced cancers. The V end was cut by 5 bases, the J end by 0 bases, with 10 bases between. The CDR3 spans 13 residues. CDR1 GTSNPN and CDR2 SVGIG come from the germline V gene (reference sequence). TCRdb's table, derived via immunoSEQ multiplex PCR, lists solely in-frame clones and lacks some. The sample includes about 79,000 clones, 90% seen only once; the top ten take 0.33%. The sequences come from CD4+ or CD8+ T cells sorted from blood, collected in a trial of the OX40 agonist ivuxolimab. This sequence was found in an adult with an advanced solid tumor such as melanoma, head and neck, liver or kidney cancer. The rearrangement joins TRBV30 to TRBJ2-5; D unresolved. The CDR3 region is CAWGLGYQETQYF. The CDR3 DNA reads TGTGCCTGGGGCCTCGGGTACCAAGAGACCCAGTACTTC.